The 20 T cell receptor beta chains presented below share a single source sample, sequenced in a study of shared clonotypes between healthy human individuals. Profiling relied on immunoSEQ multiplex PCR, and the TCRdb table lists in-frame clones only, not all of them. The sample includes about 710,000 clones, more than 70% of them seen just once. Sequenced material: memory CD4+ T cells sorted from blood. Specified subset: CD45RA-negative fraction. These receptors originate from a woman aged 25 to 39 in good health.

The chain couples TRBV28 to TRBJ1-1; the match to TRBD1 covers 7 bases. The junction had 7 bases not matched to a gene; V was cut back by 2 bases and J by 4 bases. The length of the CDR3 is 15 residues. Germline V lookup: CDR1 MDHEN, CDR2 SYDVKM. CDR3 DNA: TGTGCCAGCAGTTTACTTCCTGGACAGGTCACTGAAGCTTTCTTT. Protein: CASSLLPGQVTEAFF.

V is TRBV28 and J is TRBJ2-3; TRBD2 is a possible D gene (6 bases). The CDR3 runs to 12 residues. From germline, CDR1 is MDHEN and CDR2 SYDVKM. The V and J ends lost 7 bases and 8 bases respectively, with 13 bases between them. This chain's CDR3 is CASTGRKSTQYF. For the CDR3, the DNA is TGTGCCAGCACCGGGAGAAAGTCTACGCAGTATTTT.

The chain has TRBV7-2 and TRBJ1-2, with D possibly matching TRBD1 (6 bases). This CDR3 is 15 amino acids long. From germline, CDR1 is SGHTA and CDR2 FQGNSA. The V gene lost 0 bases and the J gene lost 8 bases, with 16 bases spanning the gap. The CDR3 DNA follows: TGTGCCAGCAGCTTAGCCGGGGGGCCCGGGTACGGCTACACCTTC. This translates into CASSLAGGPGYGYTF.

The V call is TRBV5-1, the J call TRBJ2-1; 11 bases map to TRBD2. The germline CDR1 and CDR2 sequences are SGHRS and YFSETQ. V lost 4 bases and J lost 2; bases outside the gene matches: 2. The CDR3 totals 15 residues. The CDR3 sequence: CASSKLAGAYNEQFF. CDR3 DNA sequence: TGCGCCAGCAGCAAACTAGCGGGAGCCTACAATGAGCAGTTCTTC.

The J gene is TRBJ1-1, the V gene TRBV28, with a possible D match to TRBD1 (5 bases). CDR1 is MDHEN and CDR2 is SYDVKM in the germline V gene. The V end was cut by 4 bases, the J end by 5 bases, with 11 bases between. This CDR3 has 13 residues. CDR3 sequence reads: CASSWGRGTEAFF. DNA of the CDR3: TGTGCCAGCAGTTGGGGCCGGGGGACTGAAGCTTTCTTT.

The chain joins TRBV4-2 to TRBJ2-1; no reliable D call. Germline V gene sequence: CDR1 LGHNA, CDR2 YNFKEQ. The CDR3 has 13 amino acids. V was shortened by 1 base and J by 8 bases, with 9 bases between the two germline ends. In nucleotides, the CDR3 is TGTGCCAGCAGCCAAGGGGGTCTAGATGAGCAGTTCTTC. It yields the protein CASSQGGLDEQFF.

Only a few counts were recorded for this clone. In DNA form, the CDR3 reads TGCGCCAGCAGTCGTAGCGGGAGGGCCGTTCGCACAGATACGCAGTATTTT. Protein sequence: CASSRSGRAVRTDTQYF. The chain has TRBV23-1 and TRBJ2-3; TRBD2 matches 11 bases. TRBV23-1 is annotated as an ORF whose role is uncertain. V lost 4 bases, J lost 1 base, and 7 bases stayed unmatched. This CDR3 spans 17 amino acids.

CDR3 nucleotide sequence: TGTGCCACCGGGACTCCCCCCAACGAGCAGTACTTC. It is translated as CATGTPPNEQYF. This rearrangement joins TRBV28 to TRBJ2-7, with D possibly being TRBD2 (6 bases). This CDR3 comprises 12 residues. Trimming shortened V by 10 bases and J by 5 bases, and 15 bases separated the two germline ends. Germline assignment: CDR1 MDHEN and CDR2 SYDVKM.

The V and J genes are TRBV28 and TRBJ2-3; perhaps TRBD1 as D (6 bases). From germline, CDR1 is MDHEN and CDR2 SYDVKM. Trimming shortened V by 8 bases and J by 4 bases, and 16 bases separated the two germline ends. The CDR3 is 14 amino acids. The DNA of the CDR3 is TGTGCCAGCGCTGGGGGCCCGGGGTCAGATACGCAGTATTTT. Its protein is CASAGGPGSDTQYF.

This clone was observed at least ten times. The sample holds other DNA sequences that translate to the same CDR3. In DNA form, the CDR3 reads TGCAGCGTTTATAACACCGGGGAGCTGTTTTTT. Protein: CSVYNTGELFF. The chain has TRBV29-1 and TRBJ2-2; D is unresolved. CDR1 and CDR2 (germline): SQVTM, ANQGSEA. V lost 5 bases, J lost 2 bases, and 3 bases lay in between. The CDR3 has 11 amino acids.

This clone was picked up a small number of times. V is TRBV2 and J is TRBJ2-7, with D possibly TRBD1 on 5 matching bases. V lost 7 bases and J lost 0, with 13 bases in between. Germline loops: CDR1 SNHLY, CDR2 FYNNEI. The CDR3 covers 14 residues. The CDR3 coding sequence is TGTGCCAGCATACGACAGCTGAGCTCCTACGAGCAGTACTTC. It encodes CASIRQLSSYEQYF.

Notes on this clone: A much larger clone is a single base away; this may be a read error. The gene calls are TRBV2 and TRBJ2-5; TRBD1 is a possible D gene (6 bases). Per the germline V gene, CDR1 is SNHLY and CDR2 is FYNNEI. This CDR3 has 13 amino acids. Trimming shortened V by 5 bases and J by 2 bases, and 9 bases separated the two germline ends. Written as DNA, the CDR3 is TGTGCCAGCAGTCGGGACAAACAAGAGACCCAGTACTTC. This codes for CASSRDKQETQYF.

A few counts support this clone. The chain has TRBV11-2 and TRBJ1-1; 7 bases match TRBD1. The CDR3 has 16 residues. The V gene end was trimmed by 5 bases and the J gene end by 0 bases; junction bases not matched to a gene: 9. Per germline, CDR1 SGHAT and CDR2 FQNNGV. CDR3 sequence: CASSPRTGFMNTEAFF. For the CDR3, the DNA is TGTGCCAGCAGCCCACGGACAGGCTTCATGAACACTGAAGCTTTCTTT.

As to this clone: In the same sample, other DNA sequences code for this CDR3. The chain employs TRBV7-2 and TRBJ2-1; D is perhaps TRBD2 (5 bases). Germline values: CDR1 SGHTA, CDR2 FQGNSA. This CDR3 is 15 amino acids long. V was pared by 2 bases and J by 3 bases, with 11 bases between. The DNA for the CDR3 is TGTGCCAGCAGCTTATCCAGCGGCCTCTACAATGAGCAGTTCTTC. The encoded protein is CASSLSSGLYNEQFF.

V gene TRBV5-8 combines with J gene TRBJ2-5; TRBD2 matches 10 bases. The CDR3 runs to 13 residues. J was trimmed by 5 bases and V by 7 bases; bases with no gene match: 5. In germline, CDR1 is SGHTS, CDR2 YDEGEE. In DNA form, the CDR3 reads TGTGCCAGCGTGGCTAGCGGGAGTGAGACCCAGTACTTC. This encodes CASVASGSETQYF.

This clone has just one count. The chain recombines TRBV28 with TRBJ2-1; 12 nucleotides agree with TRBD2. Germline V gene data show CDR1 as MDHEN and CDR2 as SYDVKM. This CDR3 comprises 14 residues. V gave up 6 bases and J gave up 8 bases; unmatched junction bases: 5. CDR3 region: CASSRLAGEHEQFF. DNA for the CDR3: TGTGCCAGCAGCCGACTAGCGGGAGAGCATGAGCAGTTCTTC. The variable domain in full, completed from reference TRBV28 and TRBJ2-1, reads DVKVTQSSRYLVKRTGEKVFLECVQDMDHENMFWYRQDPGLGLRLIYFSYDVKMKEKGDIPEGYSVSREKKERFSLILESASTNQTSMYLCASSRLAGEHEQFFGPGTRLTVL.

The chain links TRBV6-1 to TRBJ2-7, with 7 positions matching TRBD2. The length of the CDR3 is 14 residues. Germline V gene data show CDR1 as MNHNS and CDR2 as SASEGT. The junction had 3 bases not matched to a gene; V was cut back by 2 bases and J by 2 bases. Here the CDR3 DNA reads TGTGCCAGCAGTGAACAAGCGGGACCCTACGAGCAGTACTTC. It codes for CASSEQAGPYEQYF.

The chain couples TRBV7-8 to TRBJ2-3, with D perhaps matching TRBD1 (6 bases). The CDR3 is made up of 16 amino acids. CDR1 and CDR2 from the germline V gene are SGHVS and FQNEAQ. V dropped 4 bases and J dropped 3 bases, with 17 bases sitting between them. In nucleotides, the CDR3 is TGTGCCAGCAGCTCCACCAGGGGAATCGGGACAGATACGCAGTATTTT. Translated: CASSSTRGIGTDTQYF.

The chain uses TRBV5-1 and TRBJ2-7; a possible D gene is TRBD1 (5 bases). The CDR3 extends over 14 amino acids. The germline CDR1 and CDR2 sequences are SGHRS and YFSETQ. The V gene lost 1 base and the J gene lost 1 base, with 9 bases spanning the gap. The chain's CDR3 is CASSLLGVSYEQYF. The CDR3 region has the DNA TGCGCCAGCAGCTTGTTAGGGGTGTCCTACGAGCAGTACTTC. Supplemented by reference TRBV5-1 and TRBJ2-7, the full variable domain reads KAGVTQTPRYLIKTRGQQVTLSCSPISGHRSVSWYQQTPGQGLQFLFEYFSETQRNKGNFPGRFSGRQFSNSRSEMNVSTLELGDSALYLCASSLLGVSYEQYFGPGTRLTVT.

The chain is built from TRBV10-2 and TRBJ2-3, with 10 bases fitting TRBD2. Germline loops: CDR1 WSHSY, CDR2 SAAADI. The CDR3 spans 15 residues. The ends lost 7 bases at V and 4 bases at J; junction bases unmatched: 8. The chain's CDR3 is CASKGNGLAADTQYF. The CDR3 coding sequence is TGCGCCAGCAAGGGGAACGGACTAGCGGCAGATACGCAGTATTTT.